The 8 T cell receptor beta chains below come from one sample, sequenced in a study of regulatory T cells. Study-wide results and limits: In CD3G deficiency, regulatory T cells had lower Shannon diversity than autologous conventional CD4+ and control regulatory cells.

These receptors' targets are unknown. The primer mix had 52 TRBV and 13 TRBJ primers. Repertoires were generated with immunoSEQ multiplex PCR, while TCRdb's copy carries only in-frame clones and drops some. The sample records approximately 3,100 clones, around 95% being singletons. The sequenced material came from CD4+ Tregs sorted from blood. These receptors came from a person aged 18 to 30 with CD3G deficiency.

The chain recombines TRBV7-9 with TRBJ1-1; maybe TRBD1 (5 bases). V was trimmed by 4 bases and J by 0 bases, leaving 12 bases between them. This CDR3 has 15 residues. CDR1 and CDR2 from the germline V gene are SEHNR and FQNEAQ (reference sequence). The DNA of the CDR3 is TGTGCCAGCAGCTCTAGGGGCAGTATGAACACTGAAGCTTTCTTT. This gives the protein CASSSRGSMNTEAFF.

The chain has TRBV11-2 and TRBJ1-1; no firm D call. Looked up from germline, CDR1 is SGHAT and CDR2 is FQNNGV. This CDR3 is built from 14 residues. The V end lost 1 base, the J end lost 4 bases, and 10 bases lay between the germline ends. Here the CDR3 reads CASSLGVPSTEAFF. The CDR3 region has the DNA TGTGCCAGCAGCTTAGGGGTCCCCAGCACTGAAGCTTTCTTT.

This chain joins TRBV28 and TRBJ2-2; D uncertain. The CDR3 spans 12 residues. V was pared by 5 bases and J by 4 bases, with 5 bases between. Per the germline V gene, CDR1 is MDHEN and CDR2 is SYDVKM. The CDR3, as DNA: TGTGCCAGCAGTCCCCGCACCGGGGAGCTGTTTTTT. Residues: CASSPRTGELFF.

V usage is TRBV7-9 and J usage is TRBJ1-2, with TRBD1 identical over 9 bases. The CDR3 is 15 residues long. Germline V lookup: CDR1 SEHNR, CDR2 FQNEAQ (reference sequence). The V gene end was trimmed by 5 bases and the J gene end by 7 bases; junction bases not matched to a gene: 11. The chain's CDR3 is CASSPLRDRASGYTF. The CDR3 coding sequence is TGTGCCAGCAGCCCCCTCCGGGACAGGGCATCTGGCTACACCTTC.

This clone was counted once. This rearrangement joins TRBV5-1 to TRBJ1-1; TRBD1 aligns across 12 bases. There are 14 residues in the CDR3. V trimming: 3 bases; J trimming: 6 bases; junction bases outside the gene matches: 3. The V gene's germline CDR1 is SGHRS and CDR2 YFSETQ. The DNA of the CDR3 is TGCGCCAGCAGCTCGGGACAGGGGGCCGCTGAAGCTTTCTTT. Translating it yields CASSSGQGAAEAFF.

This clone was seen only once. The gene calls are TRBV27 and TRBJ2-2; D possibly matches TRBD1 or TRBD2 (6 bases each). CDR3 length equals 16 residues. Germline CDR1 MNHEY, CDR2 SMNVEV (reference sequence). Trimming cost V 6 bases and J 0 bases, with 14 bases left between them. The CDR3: CASSRGAGANTGELFF. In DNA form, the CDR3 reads TGTGCCAGCAGCCGCGGGGCAGGGGCGAACACCGGGGAGCTGTTTTTT.

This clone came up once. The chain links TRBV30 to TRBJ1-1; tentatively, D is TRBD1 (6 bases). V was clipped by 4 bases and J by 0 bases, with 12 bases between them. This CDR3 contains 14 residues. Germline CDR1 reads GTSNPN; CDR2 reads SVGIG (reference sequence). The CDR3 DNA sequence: TGTGCCTGGAAGGACAGACTTATGAACACTGAAGCTTTCTTT. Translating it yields CAWKDRLMNTEAFF.

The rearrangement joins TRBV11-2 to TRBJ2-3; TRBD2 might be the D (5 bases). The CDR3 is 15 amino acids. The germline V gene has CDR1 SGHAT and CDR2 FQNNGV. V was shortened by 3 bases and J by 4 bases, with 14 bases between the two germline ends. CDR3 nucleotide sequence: TGTGCCAGCAGCTTTCCCCAGGCGAGGGCAGATACGCAGTATTTT. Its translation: CASSFPQARADTQYF.